The 2 T cell receptor beta chains presented below share a single source sample, sequenced in a study of blood T cell repertoires in COVID-19. Assay: immunoSEQ multiplex PCR; the TCRdb copy retains only in-frame clones and omits some. The sample shows around 250,000 clones, 70% to 90% of them seen only once. The sample taken for sequencing was PBMCs or T cells enriched from blood (not recorded which). These receptors were taken from a woman aged 25 to 39 with acute COVID-19.

CDR3: CASSWDTTDTQYF. CDR3 in DNA: TGTGCCAGCAGCTGGGACACCACAGATACGCAGTATTTT. The chain is built from TRBV7-9 and TRBJ2-3; tentatively, D is TRBD1 (6 bases). Trimming took off 4 bases at V and 2 bases at J, with 7 bases between the two ends. CDR1 is SEHNR and CDR2 is FQNEAQ in the germline V gene (reference sequence). The CDR3 sequence is 13 residues long.

The CDR3 DNA reads TGTGCCAGCAGTTTGAGAATGGACAATGAGCAGTTCTTC. Amino acids: CASSLRMDNEQFF. This sequence joins TRBV12-3 or TRBV12-4 and TRBJ2-1; D unresolved. The V end lost 3 bases, the J end lost 5 bases, and 8 bases lay between the germline ends. The CDR3 totals 13 residues.